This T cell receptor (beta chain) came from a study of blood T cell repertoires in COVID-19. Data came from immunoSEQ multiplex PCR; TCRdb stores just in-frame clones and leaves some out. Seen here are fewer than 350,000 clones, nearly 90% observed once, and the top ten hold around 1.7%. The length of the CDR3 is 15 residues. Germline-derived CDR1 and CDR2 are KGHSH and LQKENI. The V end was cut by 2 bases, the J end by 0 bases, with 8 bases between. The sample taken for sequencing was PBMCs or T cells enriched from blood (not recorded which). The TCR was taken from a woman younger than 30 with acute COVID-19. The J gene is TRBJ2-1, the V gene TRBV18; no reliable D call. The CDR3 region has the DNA TGTGCCAGCTCACCAAACCGCGGCTCCTACAATGAGCAGTTCTTC. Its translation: CASSPNRGSYNEQFF.